This is a list of T cell receptor beta chains from one sample in a study of blood T cells in healthy people across ages. Each CDR3 protein gets one entry after TCRdb re-called the 5' RACE reads with MiXCR. In the table there are some 1 million distinct CDR3 sequences, under 45% of which are singletons. What was sequenced was blood. Receptors were obtained from a woman aged 60-75 years in good health. Each CDR3 is given with its conserved first and last residue. D genes are given only for firm matches. Not every row has a clone size; where given, it reads once, few, many or a size class.

>TRBJ2-7|-|TRBV11-2|-
TGTGCCAGCAGCTTAGGGGGGGGGCACGACGAGCAGTACTTC
CASSLGGGHDEQYF
>TRBJ2-1|-|TRBV5-1|-
TGCACCAGCACTGGGCAGGGTTGGAATGAGCAGTTCTTC
CTSTGQGWNEQFF
>TRBJ2-1|-|TRBV11-2|-
TGTGCCAGCAGCTTCGCGGGTTCCAATGGGCAGTTCTTC
CASSFAGSNGQFF
>TRBJ2-5|few|TRBV5-1|TRBD1
TGCGCCAGCAGCTTGGCCGGGACAGGGGACCAAGAGACCCAGTACTTC
CASSLAGTGDQETQYF
>TRBJ2-7|-|TRBV30|-
TGTGCCTGGAACCGGGGACCCTACGAGCAGTACTTC
CAWNRGPYEQYF
>TRBJ1-6|-|TRBV28|-
TGTGCCAGCAGTGGTCAGGCTCGTAATTCACCCCTCCACTTT
CASSGQARNSPLHF
>TRBJ2-7|-|TRBV6-6|-
TGTGCCAGCAGTTACGGGGTGAAACGCTCCTACGAGCAGTACTTC
CASSYGVKRSYEQYF
>TRBJ1-1|-|TRBV2|TRBD1
TGTGCCAGCAGGGGCTGGGACAGGTCAGGGGTAAAACAAGAAGCTTTCTTT
CASRGWDRSGVKQEAFF
>TRBJ1-5|-|TRBV9|TRBD1
TGTGCCAGCAGCGTAGGAGGGACAGATCAGCCCCAGCATTTT
CASSVGGTDQPQHF
>TRBJ2-1|-|TRBV14|-
TGTGCCAGCAGCCAAGATTTGGGATACAATGAGCAGTTCTTC
CASSQDLGYNEQFF
>TRBJ2-5|-|TRBV3-1|-
TGTGCCAGCAGCCCCCGGACCGGGAGCGCCCAGTACTTC
CASSPRTGSAQYF
>TRBJ2-7|-|TRBV28|-
TGTGCCAGCAGTTTTACGGGGGTTCAAGAGTGGAACGAGCAGTACTTC
CASSFTGVQEWNEQYF
>TRBJ2-5|-|TRBV5-1|TRBD2
TGCGCCAGCAGGACCGGGACTAGCGGGACGCCCCAAGAGACCCAGTACTTC
CASRTGTSGTPQETQYF
>TRBJ2-3|-|TRBV9|-
TGTGCCAGCAGCTTCATAAGTGGCACTAGCACAGATACGCAGTATTTT
CASSFISGTSTDTQYF
>TRBJ2-3|-|TRBV29-1|-
TGCAGCGTTCCAACCGTCAACCTTCTTAATACGCAGTATTTT
CSVPTVNLLNTQYF
>TRBJ2-7|-|TRBV10-3|-
TGTGCCATCAGGGAGGGTACAGGTTTCAATGAGCAGTACTTC
CAIREGTGFNEQYF
>TRBJ2-7|few|TRBV5-1|TRBD1
TGCGCCAGCAGCCAGGGGACAGCTTCATTCTACGAGCAGTACTTC
CASSQGTASFYEQYF
>TRBJ2-1|-|TRBV20-1|-
TGCAGGGCTCTGTTCTACAATGAGCAGTTCTTC
CRALFYNEQFF
>TRBJ2-1|-|TRBV11-2|-
TGTGCCAGCAGCTTGTCCTTCGGCGGGGAGATTCAGCAGTTCTTC
CASSLSFGGEIQQFF
>TRBJ2-5|-|TRBV4-1|-
TGCGCCAGCAGTCAACCCGGGAGTTCCCCGGAGGGCCAGTACTTC
CASSQPGSSPEGQYF
>TRBJ2-5|-|TRBV27|-
TGTGCCAGCAGCCCCTTTGGGAAGCAAGAGACCCAGTACTTC
CASSPFGKQETQYF
>TRBJ1-4|few|TRBV4-1|TRBD1
TGCGCCAGCAGCCAAGAACGACAGGGCGGCGAAAAACTGTTTTTT
CASSQERQGGEKLFF
>TRBJ2-3|-|TRBV20-1|TRBD2
TGCAGTGCTAGAGGCGGGGGGGGTGCAGATACGCAGTATTTT
CSARGGGGADTQYF
>TRBJ1-6|-|TRBV11-2|-
TGTGCCAGCAGCTTAGATCCGTCTCGGAATTCACCCCTCCACTTT
CASSLDPSRNSPLHF
>TRBJ2-1|-|TRBV9|-
TGTGCCAGCAGCGCCACTGGGGGGGGCTTCAATGAGCAGTTCTTC
CASSATGGGFNEQFF
>TRBJ2-7|-|TRBV2|TRBD1
TGTGCCAGCAGCCAGAAGCGGACAGGGTTTTACGAGCAGTACTTC
CASSQKRTGFYEQYF
>TRBJ2-6|-|TRBV18|TRBD2
TGTGCCAGCTCACCAGGGACTAGGAAACTATCTGGGGCCAACGTCCTGACTTTC
CASSPGTRKLSGANVLTF
>TRBJ2-7|few|TRBV27|TRBD1
TGTGCCAGCAGTTTCCCTCCGGGACAGGGGGTCCACGAGCAGTACTTC
CASSFPPGQGVHEQYF
>TRBJ2-1|-|TRBV7-9|-
TGTGCCAGCAGCTTAGCGGTGCGAAATGAGCAGTTCTTC
CASSLAVRNEQFF
>TRBJ1-1|once|TRBV3-1|TRBD1
TGTGCCACCCAGGGGGCGCCGGGTGAAGCTTTCTTT
CATQGAPGEAFF
>TRBJ2-1|-|TRBV20-1|-
TGCAGTGCCGAACTAGTCCACAATGAGCAGTTCTTC
CSAELVHNEQFF
>TRBJ2-7|-|TRBV28|-
TGTGCCAGCAGAGGTCTAGCTTTCACCTACGAGCAGTACTTC
CASRGLAFTYEQYF
>TRBJ2-5|-|TRBV21-1|-
TGTGCCAGCAGCAAAGGATTGGTAGCGGGAGTGGAGACCCAGTACTTC
CASSKGLVAGVETQYF
>TRBJ2-5|-|TRBV27|-
TGTGCCAGCAGTTCCGGGGCAGGGTTCCAAGAGACCCAGTACTTC
CASSSGAGFQETQYF
>TRBJ2-2|-|TRBV5-1|TRBD2
TGCGCCAGCAGCAAAAATAGCGGGACGAACACCGGGGAGCTGTTTTTT
CASSKNSGTNTGELFF
>TRBJ2-1|-|TRBV25-1|-
TGTGCCAGCAGTGAGCAGGGTAGAAGGTATGAGCAGTTCTTC
CASSEQGRRYEQFF
>TRBJ1-6|-|TRBV25-1|-
TGTGCCAGCAGCGACCGTGTCAGGGGCAATAATTCACCCCTCCACTTT
CASSDRVRGNNSPLHF
>TRBJ2-7|-|TRBV2|-
TGTGCCAGCAGTGAACAGGGGGGCGCCTACGAGCAGTACTTC
CASSEQGGAYEQYF
>TRBJ2-3|once|TRBV20-1|TRBD2
TGCAGTGTTGCCGGGACTAGCGGGATAGATACGCAGTATTTT
CSVAGTSGIDTQYF
>TRBJ2-3|few|TRBV24-1|TRBD1
TGTGCCACCAGTGATTTTGGCAGGGGGAAGGAAGATACGCAGTATTTT
CATSDFGRGKEDTQYF